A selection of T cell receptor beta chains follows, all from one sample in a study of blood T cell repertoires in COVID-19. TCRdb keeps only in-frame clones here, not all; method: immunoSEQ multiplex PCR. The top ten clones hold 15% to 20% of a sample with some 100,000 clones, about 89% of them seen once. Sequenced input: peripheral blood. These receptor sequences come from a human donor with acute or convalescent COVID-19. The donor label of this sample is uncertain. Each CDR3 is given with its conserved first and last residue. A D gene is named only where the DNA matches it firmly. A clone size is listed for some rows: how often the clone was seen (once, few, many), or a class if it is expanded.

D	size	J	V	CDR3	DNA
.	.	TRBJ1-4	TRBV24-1	CATTTGPTNEKLFF	TGTGCCACCACCACAGGGCCTACGAATGAAAAACTGTTTTTT
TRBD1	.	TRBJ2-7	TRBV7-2	CASSLVRPWRTGGYYEQYF	TGTGCCAGCAGCTTAGTCCGCCCTTGGAGGACAGGGGGCTACTACGAGCAGTACTTC
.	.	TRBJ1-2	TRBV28	CASSFGGAGSEGAYGYTF	TGTGCCAGCAGTTTTGGTGGGGCAGGGTCTGAAGGGGCCTATGGCTACACCTTC
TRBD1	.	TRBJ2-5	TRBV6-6	CASSGDRGETQYF	TGTGCCAGCAGTGGAGACAGGGGGGAGACCCAGTACTTC
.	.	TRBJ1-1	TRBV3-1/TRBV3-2	CASLSGGAEAFF	TGTGCCAGCCTCTCTGGAGGCGCGGAAGCTTTCTTT
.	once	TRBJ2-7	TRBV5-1	CASSGQSGTWTYEQYF	TGCGCCAGCAGCGGCCAGTCCGGGACATGGACCTACGAGCAGTACTTC
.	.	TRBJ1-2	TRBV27	CASSLGTDTNYGYTF	TGTGCCAGCAGTTTAGGAACGGACACTAACTATGGCTACACCTTC
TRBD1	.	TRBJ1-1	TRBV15	CATSRDVQGQGAFKNTEAFF	TGTGCCACCAGCAGAGACGTGCAGGGACAGGGGGCATTTAAGAACACTGAAGCTTTCTTT
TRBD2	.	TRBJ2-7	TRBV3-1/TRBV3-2	CASSQGTSVSYEQYF	TGTGCCAGCAGCCAAGGGACTAGCGTCTCCTACGAGCAGTACTTC
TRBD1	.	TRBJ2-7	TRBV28	CASRAGTGPYEQYF	TGTGCCAGCAGAGCCGGGACAGGTCCCTACGAGCAGTACTTC
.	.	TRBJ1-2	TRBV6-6	CASSPAQGYGYTF	TGTGCCAGCAGCCCCGCCCAGGGATATGGCTACACCTTC
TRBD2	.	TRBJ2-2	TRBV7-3	CASSPGGSSTGELFF	TGTGCCAGCAGCCCCGGCGGGAGTTCCACCGGGGAGCTGTTTTTT
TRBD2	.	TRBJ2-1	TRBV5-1	CASTHISSGVNNEQFF	TGCGCCAGCACCCACATCTCTAGCGGCGTCAACAATGAGCAGTTCTTC
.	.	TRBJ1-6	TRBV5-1	CASSESEDSPLHF	TGCGCCAGCTCGGAGTCCGAGGATTCACCCCTCCACTTT
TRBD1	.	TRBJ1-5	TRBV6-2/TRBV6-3	CASSSGQGNQPQHF	TGTGCCAGCAGCTCGGGACAGGGAAATCAGCCCCAGCATTTT
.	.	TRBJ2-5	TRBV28	CASNDHDSQETQYF	TGTGCCAGCAACGACCACGACAGTCAAGAGACCCAGTACTTC
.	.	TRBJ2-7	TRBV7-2	CASSLVRYYEQYF	TGTGCCAGCAGCTTAGTCCGTTATTACGAGCAGTACTTC
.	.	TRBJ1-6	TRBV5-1	CASSTGQANSPLHF	TGCGCCAGCAGCACCGGCCAGGCAAATTCACCCCTCCACTTT
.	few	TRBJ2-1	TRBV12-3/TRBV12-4	CASSLGQNNEQFF	TGTGCCAGCAGTTTAGGACAGAACAATGAGCAGTTCTTC
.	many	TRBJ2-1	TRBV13	CASSLSSNEQFF	TGTGCCAGCAGCTTAAGCTCCAATGAGCAGTTCTTC
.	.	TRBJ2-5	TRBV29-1	CSVEPGGQETQYF	TGCAGCGTTGAGCCGGGCGGGCAAGAGACCCAGTACTTC
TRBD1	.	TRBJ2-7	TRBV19	CASSIGGQYYEQYF	TGTGCCAGTAGTATAGGGGGACAGTACTACGAGCAGTACTTC
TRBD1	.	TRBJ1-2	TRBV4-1	CASSPQSGTGGYYGYTF	TGCGCCAGCAGCCCTCAGTCCGGGACAGGGGGATACTATGGCTACACCTTC
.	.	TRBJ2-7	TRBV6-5	CASKPVGDRFYEQYF	TGTGCCAGCAAGCCCGTAGGAGACAGGTTCTACGAGCAGTACTTC
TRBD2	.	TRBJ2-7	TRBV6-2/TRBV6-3	CASSIRGLAEVRAF	TGTGCCAGCAGTATAAGGGGACTAGCGGAGGTACGGGCCTTC
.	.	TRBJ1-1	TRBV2	CASRMTEMNTEAFF	TGTGCCAGCAGAATGACAGAGATGAACACTGAAGCTTTCTTT
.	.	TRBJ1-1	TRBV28	CASSLRPEWGGNTEAFF	TGTGCCAGCAGTTTAAGACCCGAATGGGGGGGGAACACTGAAGCTTTCTTT
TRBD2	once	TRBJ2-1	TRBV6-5	CASSGLASSYRWFF	TGTGCCAGCAGCGGACTAGCCAGTTCATATCGGTGGTTCTTC
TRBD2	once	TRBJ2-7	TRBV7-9	CASSLGASGTYEQYF	TGTGCCAGCAGCTTAGGTGCTAGCGGTACCTACGAGCAGTACTTC
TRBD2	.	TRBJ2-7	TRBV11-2	CASSFSRGSQPYEQYF	TGTGCCAGCAGCTTTTCCCGCGGGAGCCAACCCTACGAGCAGTACTTC
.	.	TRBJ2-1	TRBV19	CASSRSLRRDRSYNEQFF	TGTGCCAGTAGTCGGTCCCTGAGGCGGGACCGCTCCTACAATGAGCAGTTCTTC
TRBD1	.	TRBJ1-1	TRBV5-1	CASSLDTGQGKNTEAFF	TGCGCCAGCAGCTTGGATACGGGACAGGGTAAAAACACTGAAGCTTTCTTT
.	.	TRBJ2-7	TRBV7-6	CASSLGDRASYEQYF	TGTGCCAGCAGCTTAGGCGACAGAGCCTCCTACGAGCAGTACTTC
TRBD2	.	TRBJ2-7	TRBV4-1	CASRPSLTSGIGYEQYF	TGCGCCAGCAGGCCCTCTCTTACTAGCGGGATTGGGTACGAGCAGTACTTC
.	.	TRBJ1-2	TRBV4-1	CASSQEGAGFTNYGYTF	TGCGCCAGCAGCCAAGAAGGGGCCGGTTTTACGAACTATGGCTACACCTTC
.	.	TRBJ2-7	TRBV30	CAWSLQGGNEQYF	TGTGCCTGGAGTCTCCAAGGAGGGAACGAGCAGTACTTC
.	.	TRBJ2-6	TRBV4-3	CASSTQTGSGANVLTF	TGCGCCAGCAGCACCCAAACAGGCTCTGGGGCCAACGTCCTGACTTTC
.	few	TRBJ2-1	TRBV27	CASRPHKGTEGQFF	TGTGCCAGCAGACCCCACAAGGGCACTGAGGGGCAGTTCTTC
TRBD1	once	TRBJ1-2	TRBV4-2	CASSQEQGANYGYTF	TGTGCCAGCAGCCAAGAACAGGGGGCTAACTATGGCTACACCTTC
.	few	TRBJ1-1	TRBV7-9	CASSLVTVNTEAFF	TGTGCCAGCAGCTTAGTAACGGTGAACACTGAAGCTTTCTTT
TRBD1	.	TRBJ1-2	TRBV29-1	CSAKGTTGRNYGYTF	TGCAGCGCTAAGGGTACGACAGGGAGAAACTATGGCTACACCTTC
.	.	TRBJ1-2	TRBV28	CASSPATGRLGYGYTF	TGTGCCAGCAGTCCTGCTACAGGGCGGTTGGGCTATGGCTACACCTTC
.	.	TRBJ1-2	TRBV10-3	CAISEWLEPGDGYTF	TGTGCCATCAGTGAGTGGTTGGAGCCAGGGGATGGCTACACCTTC
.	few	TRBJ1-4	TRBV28	CASSSLTTTNEKLFF	TGTGCCAGCAGTTCCCTGACAACAACTAATGAAAAACTGTTTTTT
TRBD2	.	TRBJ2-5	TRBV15	CATSRDRLAGGTGETQYF	TGTGCCACCAGCAGAGATCGACTAGCGGGAGGTACCGGAGAGACCCAGTACTTC
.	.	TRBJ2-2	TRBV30	CAWSRNTGELFF	TGTGCCTGGAGTCGGAACACCGGGGAGCTGTTTTTT
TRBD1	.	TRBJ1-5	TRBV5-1	CASSPGQGARDNQPQHF	TGCGCCAGCAGCCCTGGACAGGGGGCGAGGGATAATCAGCCCCAGCATTTT